The sequence of this TCR beta chain was determined in a study of blood T cell repertoires in COVID-19. Across the study: Donors in the United States, Italy and Spain gave samples during acute or convalescent COVID-19. T cells, B-cell-depleted T cells, or PBMCs provided the cDNA or gDNA that served as material.

Per the original data handling: Using reference gene primer amplification, nucleated cell counts were estimated. The repertoire was sequenced with immunoSEQ multiplex PCR; TCRdb's copy has only in-frame clones and lacks some. Clone size and V and J calls were adopted from that table, with D and trimming inferred from the DNA. The table shows 55,000 to 70,000 clones, with 88% occurring only once. This clonotype was obtained from a woman in her sixties or seventies with COVID-19, enrolled during active disease. The specimen was peripheral blood.

The DNA for the CDR3 is TGCGCCAGCAGCCAACCTCCGGAGGGTGGCTACACCTTC. Translated: CASSQPPEGGYTF. J is TRBJ1-2 and V is TRBV4-3; D gene uncertain. There are 13 residues in the CDR3. Germline lookup yields CDR1 LGHNA and CDR2 YSLEER. Trimming pared 2 bases from V and 7 bases from J, leaving 11 bases between.